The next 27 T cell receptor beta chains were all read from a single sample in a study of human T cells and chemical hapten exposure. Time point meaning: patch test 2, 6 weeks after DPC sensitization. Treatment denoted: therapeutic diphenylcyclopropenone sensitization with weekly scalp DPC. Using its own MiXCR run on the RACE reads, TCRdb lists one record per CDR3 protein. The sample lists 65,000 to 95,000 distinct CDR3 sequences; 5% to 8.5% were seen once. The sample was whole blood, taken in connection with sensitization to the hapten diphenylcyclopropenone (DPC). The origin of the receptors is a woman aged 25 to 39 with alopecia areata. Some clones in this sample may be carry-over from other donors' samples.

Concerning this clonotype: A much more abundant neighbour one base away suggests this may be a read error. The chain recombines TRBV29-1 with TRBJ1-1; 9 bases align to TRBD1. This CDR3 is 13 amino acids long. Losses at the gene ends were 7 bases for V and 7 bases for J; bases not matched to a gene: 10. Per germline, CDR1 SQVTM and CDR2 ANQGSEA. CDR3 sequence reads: CSGGTGGKDEAFF. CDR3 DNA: TGCAGCGGGGGTACAGGGGGCAAAGATGAAGCTTTCTTT.

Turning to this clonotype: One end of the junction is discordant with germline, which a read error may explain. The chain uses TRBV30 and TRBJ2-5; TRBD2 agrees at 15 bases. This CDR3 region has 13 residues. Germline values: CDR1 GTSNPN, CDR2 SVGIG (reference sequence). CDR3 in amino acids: CAGRTSGGVTQYF. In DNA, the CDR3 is TGTGCCGGGAGGACTAGCGGGGGGGTGACCCAGTACTTC.

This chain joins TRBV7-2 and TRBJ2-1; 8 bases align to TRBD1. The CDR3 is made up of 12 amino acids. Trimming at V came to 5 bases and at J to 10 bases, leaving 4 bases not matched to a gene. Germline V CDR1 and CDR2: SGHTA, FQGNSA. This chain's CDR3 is CASSPNRGEQFF. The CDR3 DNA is TGTGCCAGCAGCCCTAACAGGGGGGAGCAGTTCTTC.

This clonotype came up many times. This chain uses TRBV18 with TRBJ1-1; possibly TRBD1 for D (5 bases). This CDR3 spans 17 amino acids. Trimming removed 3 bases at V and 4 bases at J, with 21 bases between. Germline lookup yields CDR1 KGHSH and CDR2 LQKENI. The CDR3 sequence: CASSPTRPGASGTEAFF. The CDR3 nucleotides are TGTGCCAGCTCACCCACCCGCCCCGGGGCTTCGGGCACTGAAGCTTTCTTT.

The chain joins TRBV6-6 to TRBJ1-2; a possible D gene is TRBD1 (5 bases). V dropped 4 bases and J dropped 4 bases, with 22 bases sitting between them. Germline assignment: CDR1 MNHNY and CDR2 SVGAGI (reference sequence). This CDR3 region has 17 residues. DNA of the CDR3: TGTGCCAGCAGTTCGACAGTCCCGGGGACGTACTTCTATGGCTACACCTTC. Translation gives CASSSTVPGTYFYGYTF.

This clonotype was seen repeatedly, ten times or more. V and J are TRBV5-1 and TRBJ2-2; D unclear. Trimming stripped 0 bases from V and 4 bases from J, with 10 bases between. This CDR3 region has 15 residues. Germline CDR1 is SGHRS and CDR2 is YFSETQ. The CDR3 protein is CASSLAPMITGELFF. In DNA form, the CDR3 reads TGCGCCAGCAGCTTGGCCCCCATGATCACCGGGGAGCTGTTTTTT.

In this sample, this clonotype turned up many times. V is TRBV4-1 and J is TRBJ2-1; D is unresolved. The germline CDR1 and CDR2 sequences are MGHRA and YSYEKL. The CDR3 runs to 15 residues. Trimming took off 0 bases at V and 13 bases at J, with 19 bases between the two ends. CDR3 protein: CASSQDFYQTRAQFF. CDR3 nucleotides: TGCGCCAGCAGCCAAGATTTTTACCAGACCCGGGCCCAGTTCTTC.

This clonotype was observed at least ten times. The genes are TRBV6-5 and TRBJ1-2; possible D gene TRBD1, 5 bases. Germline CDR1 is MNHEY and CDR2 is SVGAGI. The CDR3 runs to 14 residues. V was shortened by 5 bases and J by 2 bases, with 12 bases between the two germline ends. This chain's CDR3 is CASSPGIRNYGYTF. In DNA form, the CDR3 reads TGTGCCAGCAGTCCAGGGATCCGGAACTATGGCTACACCTTC.

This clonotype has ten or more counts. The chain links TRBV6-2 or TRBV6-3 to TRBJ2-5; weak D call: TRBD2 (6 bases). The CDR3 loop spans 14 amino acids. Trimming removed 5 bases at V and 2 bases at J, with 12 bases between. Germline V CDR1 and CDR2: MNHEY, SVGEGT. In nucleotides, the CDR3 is TGTGCCAGCAGTGGGACTGGGACTCAAGAGACCCAGTACTTC. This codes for CASSGTGTQETQYF.

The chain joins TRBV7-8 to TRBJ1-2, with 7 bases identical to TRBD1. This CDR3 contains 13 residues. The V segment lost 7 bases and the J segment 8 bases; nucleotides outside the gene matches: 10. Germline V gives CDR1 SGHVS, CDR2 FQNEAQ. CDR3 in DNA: TGTGCCAGCACCCTGCACCCCAGGGGGGGCTACACCTTC. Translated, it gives CASTLHPRGGYTF.

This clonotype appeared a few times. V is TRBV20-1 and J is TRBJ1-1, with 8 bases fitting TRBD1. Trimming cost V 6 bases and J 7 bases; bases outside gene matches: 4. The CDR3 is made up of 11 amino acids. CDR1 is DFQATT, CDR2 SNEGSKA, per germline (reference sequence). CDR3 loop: CSATGGFEAFF. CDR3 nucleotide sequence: TGCAGTGCCACAGGGGGATTTGAAGCTTTCTTT.

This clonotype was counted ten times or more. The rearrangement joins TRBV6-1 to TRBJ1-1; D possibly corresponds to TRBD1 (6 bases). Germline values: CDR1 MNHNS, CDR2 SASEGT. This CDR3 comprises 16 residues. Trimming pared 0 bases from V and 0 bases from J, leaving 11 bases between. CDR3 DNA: TGTGCCAGCAGTGAAGCGGGGGCAGGGTTGAACACTGAAGCTTTCTTT. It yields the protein CASSEAGAGLNTEAFF.

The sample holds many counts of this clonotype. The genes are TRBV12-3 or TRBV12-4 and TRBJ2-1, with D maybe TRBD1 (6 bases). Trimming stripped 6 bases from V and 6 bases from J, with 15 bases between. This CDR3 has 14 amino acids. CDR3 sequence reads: CASSPGEIGNEQFF. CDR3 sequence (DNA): TGTGCCAGCAGCCCAGGGGAGATCGGCAATGAGCAGTTCTTC.

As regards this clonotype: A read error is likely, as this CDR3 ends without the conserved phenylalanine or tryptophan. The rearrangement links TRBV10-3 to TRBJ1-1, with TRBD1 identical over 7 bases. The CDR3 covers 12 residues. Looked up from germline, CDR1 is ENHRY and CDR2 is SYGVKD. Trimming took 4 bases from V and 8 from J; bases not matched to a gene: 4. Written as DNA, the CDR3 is TGTGCCATCAGTGGGGACAGCCAGGAAGCTTTCCTT. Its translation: CAISGDSQEAFL.

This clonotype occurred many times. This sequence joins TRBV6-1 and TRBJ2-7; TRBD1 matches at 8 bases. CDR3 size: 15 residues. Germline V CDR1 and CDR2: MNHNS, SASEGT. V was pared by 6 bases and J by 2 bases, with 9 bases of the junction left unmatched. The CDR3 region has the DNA TGTGCCAGCAGGCCCGGACAGGGCTTGACCTACGAGCAGTACTTC. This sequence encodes CASRPGQGLTYEQYF.

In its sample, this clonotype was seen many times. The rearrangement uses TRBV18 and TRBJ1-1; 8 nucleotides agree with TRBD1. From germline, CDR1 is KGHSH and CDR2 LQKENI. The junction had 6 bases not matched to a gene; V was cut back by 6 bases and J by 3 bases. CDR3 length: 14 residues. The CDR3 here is CASSEDRVHTEAFF. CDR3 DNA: TGTGCCAGCTCGGAGGACAGGGTGCACACTGAAGCTTTCTTT.

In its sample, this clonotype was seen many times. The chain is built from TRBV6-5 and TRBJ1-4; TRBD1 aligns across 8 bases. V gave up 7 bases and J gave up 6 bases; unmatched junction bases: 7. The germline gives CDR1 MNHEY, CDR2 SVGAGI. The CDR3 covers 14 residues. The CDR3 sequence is CASKVDRAYEKLFF. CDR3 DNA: TGTGCCAGCAAAGTGGACAGGGCTTATGAAAAACTGTTTTTT.

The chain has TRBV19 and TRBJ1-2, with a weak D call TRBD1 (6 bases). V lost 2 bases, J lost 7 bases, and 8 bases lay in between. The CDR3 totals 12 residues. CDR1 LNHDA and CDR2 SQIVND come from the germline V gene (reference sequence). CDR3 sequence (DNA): TGTGCCAGTAGTATACAGGGGTTTGGCTACACCTTC. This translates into CASSIQGFGYTF. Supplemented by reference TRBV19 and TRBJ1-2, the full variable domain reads DGGITQSPKYLFRKEGQNVTLSCEQNLNHDAMYWYRQDPGQGLRLIYYSQIVNDFQKGDIAEGYSVSREKKESFPLTVTSAQKNPTAFYLCASSIQGFGYTFGSGTRLTVV.

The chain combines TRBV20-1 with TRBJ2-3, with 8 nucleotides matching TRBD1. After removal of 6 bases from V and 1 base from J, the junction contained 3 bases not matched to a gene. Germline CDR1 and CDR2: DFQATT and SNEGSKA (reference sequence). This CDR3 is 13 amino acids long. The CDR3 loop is CSAGQGGTDTQYF. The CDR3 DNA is TGCAGTGCCGGACAGGGTGGCACAGATACGCAGTATTTT.

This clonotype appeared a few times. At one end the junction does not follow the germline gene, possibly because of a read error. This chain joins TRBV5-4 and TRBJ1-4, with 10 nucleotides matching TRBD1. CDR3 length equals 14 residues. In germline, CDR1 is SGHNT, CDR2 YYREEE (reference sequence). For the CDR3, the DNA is TGTGTCAGCAGCGGGACAGGGGAGGGTGAAAAACTGTTTTTT. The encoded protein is CVSSGTGEGEKLFF.

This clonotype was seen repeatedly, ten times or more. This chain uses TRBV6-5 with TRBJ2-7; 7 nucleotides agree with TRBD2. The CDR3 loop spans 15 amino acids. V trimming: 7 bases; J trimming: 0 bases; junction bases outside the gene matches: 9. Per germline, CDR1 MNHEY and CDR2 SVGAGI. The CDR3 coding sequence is TGTGCCAGCACCCCCATGGGGGGGAGCTCCTACGAGCAGTACTTC. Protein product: CASTPMGGSSYEQYF.

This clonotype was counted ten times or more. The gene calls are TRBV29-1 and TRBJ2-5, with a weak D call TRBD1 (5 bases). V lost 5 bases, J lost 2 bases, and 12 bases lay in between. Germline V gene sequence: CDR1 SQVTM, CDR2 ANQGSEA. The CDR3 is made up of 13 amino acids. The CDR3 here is CSVFTGAQETQYF. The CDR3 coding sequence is TGCAGCGTTTTTACAGGTGCTCAAGAGACCCAGTACTTC.

CDR3 bases: TGTGCCAGCAGCTTAGGGTGGTACAGACACTACGAGCAGTACTTC. It yields the protein CASSLGWYRHYEQYF. This chain joins TRBV11-2 and TRBJ2-7, with no clear D. Trimming pared 1 base from V and 3 bases from J, leaving 13 bases between. This CDR3 has 15 residues. Per the germline V gene, CDR1 is SGHAT and CDR2 is FQNNGV.

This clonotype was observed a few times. The CDR3 sequence is CSVEDMAPGTEAFF. The CDR3 DNA reads TGCAGCGTTGAAGATATGGCTCCCGGGACTGAAGCTTTCTTT. J is TRBJ1-1 and V is TRBV29-1, with no clear D. This CDR3 has 14 amino acids. The germline V and J ends were trimmed by 0 bases and 5 bases, with 13 bases remaining between them. Germline V gene lookup returns CDR1 SQVTM and CDR2 ANQGSEA.

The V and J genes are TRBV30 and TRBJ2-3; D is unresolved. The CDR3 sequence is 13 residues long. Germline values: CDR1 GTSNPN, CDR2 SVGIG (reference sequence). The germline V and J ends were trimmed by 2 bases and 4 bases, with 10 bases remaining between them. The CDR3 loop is CAWSSRPPDTQYF. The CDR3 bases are TGTGCCTGGAGTTCGAGGCCTCCAGATACGCAGTATTTT. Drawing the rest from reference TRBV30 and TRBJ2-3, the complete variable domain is SQTIHQWPATLVQPVGSPLSLECTVEGTSNPNLYWYRQAAGRGLQLLFYSVGIGQISSEVPQNLSASRPQDRQFILSSKKLLLSDSGFYLCAWSSRPPDTQYFGPGTRLTVL.

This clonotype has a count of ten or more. CDR3 sequence: CASTPLLGTGELFF. CDR3 nucleotide sequence: TGTGCCAGCACCCCCCTGTTAGGGACCGGGGAGCTGTTTTTT. The chain recombines TRBV25-1 with TRBJ2-2; D ambiguous. The germline V gene has CDR1 MGHDK and CDR2 SYGVNS. The CDR3 extends over 14 amino acids. V dropped 7 bases and J dropped 5 bases, with 14 bases sitting between them.

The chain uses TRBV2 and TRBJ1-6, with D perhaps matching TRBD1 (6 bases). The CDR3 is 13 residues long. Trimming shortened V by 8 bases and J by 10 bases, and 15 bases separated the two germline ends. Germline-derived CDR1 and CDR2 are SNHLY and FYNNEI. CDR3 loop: CASRWGADSPLHF. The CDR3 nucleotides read TGTGCCAGCCGGTGGGGGGCGGACTCACCCCTCCACTTT.